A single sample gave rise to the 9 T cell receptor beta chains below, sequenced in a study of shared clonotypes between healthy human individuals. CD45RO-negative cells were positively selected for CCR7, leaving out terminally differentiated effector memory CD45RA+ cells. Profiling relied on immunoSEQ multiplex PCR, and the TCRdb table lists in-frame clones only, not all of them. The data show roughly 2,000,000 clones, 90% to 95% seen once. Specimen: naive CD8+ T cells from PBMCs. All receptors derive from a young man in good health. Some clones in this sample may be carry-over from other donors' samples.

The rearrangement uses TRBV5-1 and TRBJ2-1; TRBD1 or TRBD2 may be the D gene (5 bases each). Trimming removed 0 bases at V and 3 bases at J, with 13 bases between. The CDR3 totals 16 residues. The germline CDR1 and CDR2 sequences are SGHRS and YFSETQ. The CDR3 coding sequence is TGCGCCAGCAGCTTGGCCGGGGCAACCTACTACAATGAGCAGTTCTTC. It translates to CASSLAGATYYNEQFF.

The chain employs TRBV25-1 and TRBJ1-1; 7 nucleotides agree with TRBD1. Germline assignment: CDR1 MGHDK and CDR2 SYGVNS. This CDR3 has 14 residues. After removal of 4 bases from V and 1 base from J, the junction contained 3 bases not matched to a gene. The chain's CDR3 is CASSAWTGNTEAFF. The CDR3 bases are TGTGCCAGCAGTGCCTGGACAGGGAACACTGAAGCTTTCTTT.

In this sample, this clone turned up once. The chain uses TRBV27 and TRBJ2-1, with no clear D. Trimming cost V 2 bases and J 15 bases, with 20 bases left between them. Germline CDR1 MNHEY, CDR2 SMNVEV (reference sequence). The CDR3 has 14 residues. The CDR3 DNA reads TGTGCCAGCAGTTTAAGGGCAGGTCGATATCTCCCGTTCTTC. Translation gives CASSLRAGRYLPFF.

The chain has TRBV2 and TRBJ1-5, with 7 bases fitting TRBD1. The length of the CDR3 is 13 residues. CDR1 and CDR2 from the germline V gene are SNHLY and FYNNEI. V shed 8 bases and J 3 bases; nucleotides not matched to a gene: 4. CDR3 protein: CASLGTDNQPQHF. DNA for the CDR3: TGTGCCAGCCTGGGGACAGACAATCAGCCCCAGCATTTT.

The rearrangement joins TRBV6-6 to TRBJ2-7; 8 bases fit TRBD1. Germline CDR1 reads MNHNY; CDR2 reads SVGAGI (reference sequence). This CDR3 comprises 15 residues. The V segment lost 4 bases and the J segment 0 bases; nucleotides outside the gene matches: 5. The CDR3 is CASSSGDRFSYEQYF. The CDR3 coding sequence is TGTGCCAGCAGTTCCGGGGACAGGTTCTCCTACGAGCAGTACTTC.

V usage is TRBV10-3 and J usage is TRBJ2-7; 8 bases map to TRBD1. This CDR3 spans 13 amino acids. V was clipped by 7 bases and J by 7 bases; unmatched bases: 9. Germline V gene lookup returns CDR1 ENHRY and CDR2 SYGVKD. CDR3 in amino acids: CAIKDRGPDEQYF. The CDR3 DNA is TGTGCCATCAAAGACAGGGGTCCTGATGAGCAGTACTTC.

The CDR3: CASSIGTGTPLYNEQFF. The DNA of the CDR3 is TGTGCCAGTAGTATTGGGACAGGGACTCCTCTATACAATGAGCAGTTCTTC. The chain joins TRBV19 to TRBJ2-1; 9 nucleotides match TRBD1. The V gene's germline CDR1 is LNHDA and CDR2 SQIVND (reference sequence). The ends lost 3 bases at V and 4 bases at J; junction bases unmatched: 10. The CDR3 is 17 amino acids.

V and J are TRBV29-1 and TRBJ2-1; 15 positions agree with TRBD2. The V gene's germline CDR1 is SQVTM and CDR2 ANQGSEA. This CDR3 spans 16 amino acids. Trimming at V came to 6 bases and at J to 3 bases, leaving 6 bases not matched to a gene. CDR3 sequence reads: CSVYGLAGGVYNEQFF. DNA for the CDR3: TGCAGCGTATACGGACTAGCGGGAGGGGTCTACAATGAGCAGTTCTTC.

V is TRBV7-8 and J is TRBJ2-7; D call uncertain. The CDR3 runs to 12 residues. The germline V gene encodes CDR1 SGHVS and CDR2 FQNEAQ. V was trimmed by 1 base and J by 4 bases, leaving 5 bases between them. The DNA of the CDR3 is TGTGCCAGCAGCTTAGTCTTGTACGAGCAGTACTTC. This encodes CASSLVLYEQYF.